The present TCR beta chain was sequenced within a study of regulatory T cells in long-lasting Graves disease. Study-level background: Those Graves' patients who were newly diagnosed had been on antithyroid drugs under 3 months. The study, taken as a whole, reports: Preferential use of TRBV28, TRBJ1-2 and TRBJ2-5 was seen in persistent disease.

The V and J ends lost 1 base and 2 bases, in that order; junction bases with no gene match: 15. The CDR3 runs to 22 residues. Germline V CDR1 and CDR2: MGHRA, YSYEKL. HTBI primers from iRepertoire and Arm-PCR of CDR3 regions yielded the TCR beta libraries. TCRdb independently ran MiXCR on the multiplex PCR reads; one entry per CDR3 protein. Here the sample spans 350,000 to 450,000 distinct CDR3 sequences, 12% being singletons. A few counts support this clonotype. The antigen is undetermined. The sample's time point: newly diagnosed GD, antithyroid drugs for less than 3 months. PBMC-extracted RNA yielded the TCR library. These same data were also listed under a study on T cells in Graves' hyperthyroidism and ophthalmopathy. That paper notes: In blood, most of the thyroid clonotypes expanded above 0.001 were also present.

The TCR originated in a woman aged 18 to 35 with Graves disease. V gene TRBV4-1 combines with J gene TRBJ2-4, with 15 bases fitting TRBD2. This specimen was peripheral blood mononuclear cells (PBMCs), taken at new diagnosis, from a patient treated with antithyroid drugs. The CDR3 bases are TGCGCCAGCAGCCAAGCGGGACTAGCGGGGGGATCCCGGTGGGTTTCCAAAAACATTCAGTACTTC. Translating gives CASSQAGLAGGSRWVSKNIQYF.